This T cell receptor beta chain comes out of a study of T cell repertoires in ileal Crohn's disease. TCRB immunosequencing input was roughly 500 nanograms of biopsy DNA per sample. Clones were read by immunoSEQ multiplex PCR, and TCRdb kept only the in-frame ones, dropping some. The sample records thousands of clones, less than 95% being singletons. This CDR3 is 13 amino acids long. CDR1 is ENHRY and CDR2 is SYGVKD in the germline V gene. The germline V and J ends were trimmed by 5 bases and 0 bases, with 5 bases remaining between them. Concerning this clone: Its antigen is not identified.

Study-wide results and caveats: Every patient over 26.8% clonality showed endoscopic recurrence.

The chain couples TRBV10-3 to TRBJ1-5; D is unresolved. The TCR originated in an adult with Crohn's disease. What was sequenced was ileal tissue. The chain's CDR3 is CAISTASNQPQHF. Here the CDR3 DNA reads TGTGCCATCAGTACAGCTAGCAATCAGCCCCAGCATTTT.